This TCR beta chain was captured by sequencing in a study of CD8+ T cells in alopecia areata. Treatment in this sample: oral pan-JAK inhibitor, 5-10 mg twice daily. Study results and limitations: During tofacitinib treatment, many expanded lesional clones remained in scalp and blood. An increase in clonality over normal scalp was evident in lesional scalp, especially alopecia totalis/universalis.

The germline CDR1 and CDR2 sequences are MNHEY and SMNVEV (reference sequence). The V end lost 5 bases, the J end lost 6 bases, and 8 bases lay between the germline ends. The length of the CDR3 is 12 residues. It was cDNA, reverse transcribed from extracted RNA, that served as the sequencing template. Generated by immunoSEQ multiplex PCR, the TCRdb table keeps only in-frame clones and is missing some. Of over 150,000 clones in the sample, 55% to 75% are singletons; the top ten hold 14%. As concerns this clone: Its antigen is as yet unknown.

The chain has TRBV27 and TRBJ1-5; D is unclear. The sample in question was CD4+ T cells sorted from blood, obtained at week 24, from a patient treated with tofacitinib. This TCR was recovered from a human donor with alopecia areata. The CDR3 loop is CASSPLGQPQHF. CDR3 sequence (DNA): TGTGCCAGCAGTCCCCTTGGTCAGCCCCAGCATTTT.